Given below is one TCR beta chain in context. Antigen: not known. This sample is drawn from a study of cytomegalovirus exposure and HLA in healthy donors. Germline V gene data show CDR1 as SGHTA and CDR2 as FQGNSA. This CDR3 is built from 13 residues. Trimming stripped 3 bases from V and 3 bases from J, with 9 bases between. A multiplex PCR was run with 60 Vbeta primers and 13 Jbeta primers. Sequencing was performed with immunoSEQ multiplex PCR; in TCRdb, only in-frame clones are kept and a portion is missing. Of approximately 150,000 clones in the sample, approximately 83% were seen once. Notes on the study in general: A later analysis reportedly identified an Asian-associated ancestry cluster as carrying fewer N-insertions than the approximately 710-donor mean. The sole available immune exposure information was CMV serostatus.

The sequence was obtained from a male donor in good health and CMV-seronegative. This rearrangement joins TRBV7-2 to TRBJ2-7; perhaps TRBD1 as D (5 bases). Input material: PBMCs. The chain's CDR3 is CASSFGHFYEQYF. Here the CDR3 DNA reads TGTGCCAGCAGCTTCGGACATTTCTACGAGCAGTACTTC.